Listed below are T cell receptor beta chains from one sample, sequenced in a study of OX40 agonist ivuxolimab in advanced cancers. Clones were read by immunoSEQ multiplex PCR, and TCRdb kept only the in-frame ones, dropping some. The sample gives tens of thousands of clones, about 90% of which show up once; 0.4% to 0.55% is in the top ten. The sample consisted of CD4+ or CD8+ T cells sorted from blood, taken in a trial of the OX40 agonist ivuxolimab. Receptor source: an adult with an advanced solid tumor such as melanoma, head and neck, liver or kidney cancer. Both conserved end residues are part of each CDR3. Fields, in order: clone size, V gene, J gene, D gene, CDR3 DNA, CDR3 protein. The D gene is left open where the match is weak. Clone size, where shown, is once, few, many, or a class for clones that have expanded.

.	TRBV11-1	TRBJ2-2	.	TGTGCCAGCTCCCTCCCCCCTAGCACCGGGGAGCTGTTTTTT	CASSLPPSTGELFF
.	TRBV5-1	TRBJ1-5	.	TGCGCCAGCAGCTTGGAGCCCGAAAATCAGCCCCAGCATTTT	CASSLEPENQPQHF
.	TRBV14	TRBJ2-1	.	TGTGCCAGCAGCCACGCAGCTCCCCCTCAGCAGGAGTTCTTC	CASSHAAPPQQEFF
.	TRBV28	TRBJ2-7	TRBD1	TGTGCCAGCAGTTTGGCGGGACAGGGGGCTGTATACGAGCAGTACTTC	CASSLAGQGAVYEQYF
.	TRBV7-8	TRBJ2-1	.	TGTGCCAGCAGCTTAGGATCTAGAATGAATGAGCAGTTCTTC	CASSLGSRMNEQFF
once	TRBV25-1	TRBJ1-1	.	TGTGCCAGCAGTGACAACACAAGGAGGACTGAAGCTTTCTTT	CASSDNTRRTEAFF
.	TRBV9	TRBJ2-3	.	TGTGCCAGCAGCGTAGGGCTAGCGAGCACAGATACGCAGTATTTT	CASSVGLASTDTQYF
.	TRBV20-1	TRBJ1-5	TRBD1	TGCAGTGCTACTGACAGGGGCCCCCAGCATTTT	CSATDRGPQHF
once	TRBV18	TRBJ2-7	.	TGTGCCAGCTCACCACGGACCTACGACGAGCAGTACTTC	CASSPRTYDEQYF
few	TRBV6-1	TRBJ2-7	.	TGTGCCAGCAGTGAAAACGCTAGGACGAAGTACTTC	CASSENARTKYF
.	TRBV11-2	TRBJ2-1	TRBD2	TGTGCCAGCAGCTTAGGCTTGCGACTAGCGAATGAGCAGTTCTTC	CASSLGLRLANEQFF
.	TRBV19	TRBJ1-1	.	TGTGCCAGTAGACTCTGGGGGCTCAACACTGAAGCTTTCTTT	CASRLWGLNTEAFF
.	TRBV13	TRBJ2-7	.	TGTGCCAGCAGCTTCCACCTCTACGAGCAGTACTTC	CASSFHLYEQYF
.	TRBV6-5	TRBJ2-2	TRBD1	TGTGCCAGCAGGAGGTCAGGGGGTACCGGGGAGCTGTTTTTT	CASRRSGGTGELFF
.	TRBV5-6	TRBJ1-2	.	TGTGCCAGCAGCTGGAGGGGAGATGGCTACACCTTC	CASSWRGDGYTF
once	TRBV6-6	TRBJ2-7	.	TGTGCCAGCAGTCCGCAAGTGGCCCGATACGAGCAGTACTTC	CASSPQVARYEQYF
.	TRBV19	TRBJ2-2	.	TGTGCCAGTAGTATCCAAGCAGGATTGAACACCGGGGAGCTGTTTTTT	CASSIQAGLNTGELFF
.	TRBV29-1	TRBJ2-7	.	TGCAGCGTGGGTCGGGACTCCTACGAGCAGTACTTC	CSVGRDSYEQYF
.	TRBV18	TRBJ2-2	.	TGTGCCAGCTCACCGGGGCAGTCGGGCACCGGGGAGCTGTTTTTT	CASSPGQSGTGELFF
.	TRBV5-4	TRBJ2-5	.	TGTGCCAGCAGCTTGTCCGGGGGAGTGGAGACCCAGTACTTC	CASSLSGGVETQYF
.	TRBV28	TRBJ2-7	TRBD1	TGTGCCAGCAGATCCGGGACAGCTCCCTACGAGCAGTACTTC	CASRSGTAPYEQYF
.	TRBV2	TRBJ2-1	.	TGTGCCAGCAGTGTGGGAAGGGGGGGAACCAATGAGCAGTTCTTC	CASSVGRGGTNEQFF
.	TRBV12-2	TRBJ2-1	.	TGTGCAAGTCGCTTAGCGCGAGTCCCGGGACTAGCGGGAGGGCACAATGAGCAGTTCTTC	CASRLARVPGLAGGHNEQFF
.	TRBV6-5	TRBJ1-2	.	TGTGCCAGCAGTCGATGGGACACCGATAACTATGGCTACACCTTC	CASSRWDTDNYGYTF
.	TRBV5-4	TRBJ2-7	TRBD2	TGTGCCAGCAGCCGCGGGAGCGTGCAGTACTTC	CASSRGSVQYF
.	TRBV5-6	TRBJ2-5	.	TGTGCCAGCAGCGATTATGCGATAGAGACCCAGTACTTC	CASSDYAIETQYF
.	TRBV5-6	TRBJ2-5	TRBD1	TGTGCCAGCAGCTCGACAGGGGTGGAGACCCAGTACTTC	CASSSTGVETQYF
.	TRBV9	TRBJ2-7	.	TGTGCCAGCAGCCCCTTGGTGGAGTCCTACGAGCAGTACTTC	CASSPLVESYEQYF
once	TRBV28	TRBJ2-2	TRBD2	TGTGCCAGCAGAGCCCCTCGGGGGGTGACCGGGGAGCTGTTTTTT	CASRAPRGVTGELFF
.	TRBV5-1	TRBJ2-5	.	TGCGCCAGCAGCTACGGGGGGCCGAAAGAGACCCAGTACTTC	CASSYGGPKETQYF
.	TRBV5-1	TRBJ2-7	.	TGCGCCAGCAGCCCTCAGAGGAGGGAAGAATACGAGCAGTACTTC	CASSPQRREEYEQYF
.	TRBV11-2	TRBJ2-1	.	TGTGCCAGCAGCCCAGGATTTTTAAGCGGGCTGTCCTACAATGAGCAGTTCTTC	CASSPGFLSGLSYNEQFF
.	TRBV9	TRBJ2-5	.	TGTGCCAGCAGCGTACGGCAGTACCAAGAGACCCAGTACTTC	CASSVRQYQETQYF
.	TRBV19	TRBJ2-4	.	TGTGCCAGTAGTGATGGCGGGAAAGCCAAAAACATTCAGTACTTC	CASSDGGKAKNIQYF